The 11 T cell receptor beta chains presented below share a single source sample, sequenced in a study of blood T cells in healthy people across ages. Through a sample-barcoded 5' primer and a J-beta primer mix, a second PCR was run for about 6 to 12 cycles. TCRdb reanalysed the 5' RACE reads using MiXCR and keeps one entry per CDR3 protein. The data contain some 940,000 distinct CDR3 sequences, under 35% of them seen just once; the ten biggest clones take up roughly 10%. These same records also appear under a second study, on T cells of mothers and their children.

Material: blood. The receptors stem from a woman in her forties in good health.

The V gene is TRBV5-1, the J gene TRBJ1-3, with 7 bases matching TRBD1. This CDR3 region has 12 residues. Germline-derived CDR1 and CDR2 are SGHRS and YFSETQ. V trimming: 3 bases; J trimming: 7 bases; junction bases outside the gene matches: 1. The CDR3 DNA reads as TGCGCCAGCAGCTCGGACAGGAACACCATATATTTT. It is translated as CASSSDRNTIYF.

The chain carries TRBV5-1 and TRBJ2-1; the D is unclear. The V and J ends lost 1 base and 5 bases respectively, with 7 bases between them. Germline CDR1 is SGHRS and CDR2 is YFSETQ. The CDR3 extends over 13 amino acids. The CDR3 loop is CASSLIGNNEQFF. As DNA, the CDR3 is TGCGCCAGCAGCTTGATCGGAAACAATGAGCAGTTCTTC.

The CDR3 loop is CASKAQGPDTQYF. The CDR3 coding sequence is TGCGCCAGCAAAGCCCAGGGGCCAGATACGCAGTATTTT. The chain has TRBV5-1 and TRBJ2-3; maybe TRBD1 (6 bases). Per germline, CDR1 SGHRS and CDR2 YFSETQ. V lost 6 bases to trimming and J lost 4 bases, with 12 bases between them. The CDR3 is 13 residues long.

Many counts were recorded for this clonotype. This chain uses TRBV20-1 with TRBJ2-1; TRBD2 matches 7 bases. The germline gives CDR1 DFQATT, CDR2 SNEGSKA (reference sequence). The CDR3 is 14 residues long. V was pared by 4 bases and J by 1 base, with 4 bases of the junction left unmatched. CDR3 DNA sequence: TGCAGTGCTAAAATCGGGGGGTCCTACAATGAGCAGTTCTTC. Protein: CSAKIGGSYNEQFF.

This clonotype turned up a few times. The V gene is TRBV12-3 or TRBV12-4, the J gene TRBJ1-1; D not resolved. The ends were cut back, 5 bases at V and 1 base at J, with 17 bases in the middle. The CDR3 has 16 amino acids. The CDR3 nucleotides are TGTGCCAGCAGTCCCCCTTTTGGTAAGGGGAACACTGAAGCTTTCTTT. The encoded protein is CASSPPFGKGNTEAFF.

This chain connects TRBV7-2 to TRBJ2-4, with 9 bases lining up with TRBD2. V lost 5 bases and J lost 6; bases outside the gene matches: 5. Per the germline V gene, CDR1 is SGHTA and CDR2 is FQGNSA. The CDR3 is 14 residues long. This CDR3 is CASSAGGSINIQYF. In nucleotides, the CDR3 is TGTGCCAGCAGCGCGGGGGGGAGTATAAACATTCAGTACTTC.

In its sample, this clonotype was seen many times. The rearrangement uses TRBV12-3 or TRBV12-4 and TRBJ1-5; TRBD1 matches 8 bases. This CDR3 spans 13 amino acids. V lost 5 bases and J lost 4; bases outside the gene matches: 1. The CDR3 bases are TGTGCCAGCAGTCGGACAGGGAATCAGCCCCAGCATTTT. It codes for CASSRTGNQPQHF.

This clonotype has just a few counts. CDR3 protein: CASSDMGSNQPQHF. The CDR3 bases are TGTGCCAGCAGTGATATGGGGTCGAATCAGCCCCAGCATTTT. The chain uses TRBV2 and TRBJ1-5; no clear D. Germline V gene data show CDR1 as SNHLY and CDR2 as FYNNEI. V dropped 3 bases and J dropped 4 bases, with 10 bases sitting between them. The CDR3 length is 14 residues.

The rearrangement joins TRBV7-9 to TRBJ1-6, with a weak D call TRBD1 (5 bases). The CDR3 is 12 amino acids. Trimming pared 5 bases from V and 11 bases from J, leaving 10 bases between. The germline V gene encodes CDR1 SEHNR and CDR2 FQNEAQ (reference sequence). The CDR3 sequence: CASSPPTAPLHF. Here the CDR3 DNA reads TGTGCCAGCAGCCCACCGACAGCACCCCTCCACTTT.

This clonotype was observed at least ten times. This rearrangement joins TRBV6-9 to TRBJ2-5; D might be TRBD2 (6 bases). Trimming removed 4 bases from V and 2 bases from J, with 14 bases in between. This CDR3 comprises 15 residues. Germline CDR1 MNHGY, CDR2 SVAAGI. Here the CDR3 reads CASSSAGTSQETQYF. CDR3 DNA: TGTGCCAGCAGTTCGGCCGGGACTTCACAAGAGACCCAGTACTTC.

This clonotype was seen only a few times. V gene TRBV29-1 combines with J gene TRBJ2-1; D gene ambiguous. The CDR3 is made up of 13 amino acids. CDR1 is SQVTM and CDR2 is ANQGSEA in the germline V gene. Trimming pared 7 bases from V and 8 bases from J, leaving 18 bases between. CDR3 residues: CSGLGPRVDEQFF. The CDR3 bases are TGCAGCGGTCTCGGGCCGCGTGTGGATGAGCAGTTCTTC.